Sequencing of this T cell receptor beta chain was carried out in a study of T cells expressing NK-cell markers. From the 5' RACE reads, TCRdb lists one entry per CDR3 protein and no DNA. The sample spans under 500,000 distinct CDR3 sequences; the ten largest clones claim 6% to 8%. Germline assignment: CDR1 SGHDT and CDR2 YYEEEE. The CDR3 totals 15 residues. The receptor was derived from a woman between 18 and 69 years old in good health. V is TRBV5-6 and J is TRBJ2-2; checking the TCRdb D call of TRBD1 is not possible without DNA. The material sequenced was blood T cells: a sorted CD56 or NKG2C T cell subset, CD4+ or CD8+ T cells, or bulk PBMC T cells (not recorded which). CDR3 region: CASSSFPFGTGELFF.